This entry concerns a single T cell receptor (beta chain). What it binds is unknown. One base away lies a much larger clone, so this may be a sequencing read error. The sample originates from a study of breast tumors, draining lymph nodes, adjacent tissues. Study results and caveats: The lymph node origin of tumor T cells was framed as consistent with a hypothesis, not demonstrated. Tumors had less TCR diversity than lymph nodes, more than nontumor tissue. Most tumor T cells seemingly derive from lymph node, then expand in tumor.

Germline V gives CDR1 SGHNT, CDR2 YYREEE (reference sequence). V was pared by 3 bases and J by 8 bases, with 6 bases of the junction left unmatched. This CDR3 region has 14 residues. One entry per CDR3 protein results from TCRdb running MiXCR on the multiplex PCR reads. Of 250,000 or so distinct CDR3 sequences listed, 30% to 35% are singletons. Breast cancer patients provided tissue from their axillary draining lymph nodes. The sequenced material came from axillary lymph node tissue. The TCR originated in a female donor with breast cancer. Some clones in this sample may be carry-over from other donors' samples. V usage is TRBV5-4 and J usage is TRBJ2-1, with 9 nucleotides matching TRBD2. The CDR3 region has the DNA TGTGCCAGCAGCTCGGCTAGCGGGAATGATGAGCAGTTCTTC. It codes for CASSSASGNDEQFF.